This T cell receptor (beta chain) is from a study of T cells after yellow fever vaccination. A 5'RACE template-switching step, the method used to make TCR cDNA, added a universal primer site and UMIs. Using its own MiXCR run on the 5' RACE reads, TCRdb lists one record per CDR3 protein. This sample has about 75,000 distinct CDR3 sequences, with about 7.2% found just once. Germline V lookup: CDR1 LNHNV, CDR2 YYDKDF (reference sequence). The CDR3 runs 15 residues. V lost 5 bases, J lost 4 bases, and 4 bases stayed unmatched. This clonotype was seen many times. The specimen was CD8+ T cells sorted from PBMCs, collected 9 to 10 days after the first yellow fever vaccination. The chain employs TRBV15 and TRBJ2-1; 11 bases line up with TRBD2. The sequence came from a man aged 18 to 30 who received the YFV17D yellow fever vaccine. In DNA, the CDR3 is TGTGCCACCAGCGACCTAGCGGGGGGTTACAATGAGCAGTTCTTC. It is translated as CATSDLAGGYNEQFF.